Below are 22 T cell receptor beta chains sequenced from a single sample in a study of blood T cells in healthy people across ages. Combining a sample-barcoded 5' primer with a J-beta primer mix, a second PCR ran for roughly 7 to 12 cycles. TCRdb reprocessed the 5' RACE reads via MiXCR and lists one record per CDR3 protein. The repertoire holds fewer than 1,200,000 distinct CDR3 sequences, around 25% seen once, with around 0.75% in the top ten. The same sample was also studied in work on T cells of mothers and their children.

Material for sequencing was blood. All receptors come from a girl aged 2 to 10 in good health.

The count of this clonotype is one. J is TRBJ2-5 and V is TRBV6-1, with a weak D call TRBD2 (5 bases). V was shortened by 6 bases and J by 2 bases, with 16 bases between the two germline ends. The CDR3 sequence is 15 residues long. Germline V gene sequence: CDR1 MNHNS, CDR2 SASEGT. The CDR3 protein is CASRTIGGPQETQYF. The CDR3, as DNA: TGTGCCAGCAGGACTATCGGAGGCCCTCAAGAGACCCAGTACTTC.

The chain combines TRBV7-8 with TRBJ2-1; tentative D call: TRBD2 (6 bases). The J call may be incorrect, as the DNA end agrees better with TRBJ2-5. The length of the CDR3 is 15 residues. CDR1 and CDR2 (germline): SGHVS, FQNEAQ. CDR3 sequence reads: CASSLSSGGGETQYF. The CDR3 bases are TGTGCCAGCAGCTTATCCTCCGGGGGTGGAGAGACCCAGTACTTC.

The chain is built from TRBV29-1 and TRBJ2-1; D is unresolved. Germline assignment: CDR1 SQVTM and CDR2 ANQGSEA. V was pared by 6 bases and J by 4 bases, with 7 bases between. This CDR3 has 11 residues. CDR3 loop: CSVRNYNEQFF. The CDR3 DNA reads as TGCAGCGTACGGAATTACAATGAGCAGTTCTTC.

The chain uses TRBV12-3 or TRBV12-4 and TRBJ1-2; D may be TRBD1 (6 bases). With 5 bases removed from V and 4 bases from J, the gap between germline ends came to 20 bases. The CDR3 is 16 residues long. This CDR3 reads CASSPFAGAESYGYTF. CDR3 sequence (DNA): TGTGCCAGCAGTCCCTTCGCAGGGGCCGAGAGCTATGGCTACACCTTC.

The J gene is TRBJ2-1, the V gene TRBV20-1; 9 bases are a match to TRBD2. This CDR3 is 17 amino acids long. Germline assignment: CDR1 DFQATT and CDR2 SNEGSKA (reference sequence). J lost 7 bases, V lost 1 base, and 14 bases had no gene match. The CDR3 here is CSARAPPVAGAHNEQFF. The CDR3 DNA is TGCAGTGCTAGAGCCCCCCCCGTAGCGGGGGCCCATAATGAGCAGTTCTTC.

The J gene is TRBJ1-1, the V gene TRBV6-2 or TRBV6-3; the D is unclear. In germline, CDR1 is MNHEY, CDR2 SVGEGT. Trimming shortened V by 2 bases and J by 10 bases, and 8 bases separated the two germline ends. This CDR3 is built from 11 residues. The CDR3 DNA is TGTGCCAGCAGTTACGGAGGGCGAGCTTTCTTT. Its protein is CASSYGGRAFF.

The CDR3 bases are TGTGCCATCAGTGTTGGGCGCGCCTACGAGCAGTACTTC. Amino acid sequence: CAISVGRAYEQYF. J is TRBJ2-1 and V is TRBV10-3; D gene uncertain. The end of the DNA aligns better with TRBJ2-7, so the J call may be wrong. Germline V gene sequence: CDR1 ENHRY, CDR2 SYGVKD. The CDR3 consists of 13 residues.

The chain uses TRBV20-1 and TRBJ1-1; 7 bases match TRBD1. The CDR3 has 15 amino acids. V was pared by 0 bases and J by 1 base, with 5 bases of the junction left unmatched. CDR1 is DFQATT and CDR2 is SNEGSKA in the germline V gene (reference sequence). CDR3 sequence reads: CSAREAGQTNTEAFF. CDR3 DNA: TGCAGTGCTAGAGAGGCGGGACAGACGAACACTGAAGCTTTCTTT.

This clonotype was seen more than once but under ten times. This chain uses TRBV7-3 with TRBJ2-1; 8 nucleotides line up with TRBD1. Per the germline V gene, CDR1 is SGHTA and CDR2 is FQGTGA. The CDR3 contains 13 residues. V gave up 3 bases and J gave up 9 bases; unmatched junction bases: 4. The CDR3 DNA is TGTGCCAGCAGCTTGGCAGGGGGCACTGAGCAGTTCTTC. Its protein is CASSLAGGTEQFF.

The chain employs TRBV29-1 and TRBJ2-5; D is perhaps TRBD1 (6 bases). This CDR3 has 12 amino acids. Germline assignment: CDR1 SQVTM and CDR2 ANQGSEA. The V and J ends lost 6 bases and 5 bases respectively, with 13 bases between them. CDR3 bases: TGCAGCGTAGGACAGACGGGGGAGACCCAGTACTTC. This encodes CSVGQTGETQYF. Based on the CDR3 plus reference TRBV29-1 and TRBJ2-5, the full variable domain is SAVISQKPSRDICQRGTSLTIQCQVDSQVTMMFWYRQQPGQSLTLIATANQGSEATYESGFVIDKFPISRPNLTFSTLTVSNMSPEDSSIYLCSVGQTGETQYFGPGTRLLVL.

The table lists this clonotype with a few counts. CDR3 nucleotides: TGTGCCAGCTCACCCGACAGGGGTGGCTACAATGAGCAGTTCTTC. Protein: CASSPDRGGYNEQFF. The chain carries TRBV18 and TRBJ2-1; 8 bases fit TRBD1. CDR3 length: 15 residues. Germline CDR1 and CDR2: KGHSH and LQKENI. V shed 3 bases, J shed 3 bases, and the junction held 4 bases outside the gene matches.

The chain combines TRBV12-3 or TRBV12-4 with TRBJ2-4; D possibly corresponds to TRBD1 (7 bases). The V gene lost 6 bases and the J gene lost 6 bases, with 18 bases spanning the gap. The CDR3 runs 15 residues. The CDR3 region is CASSLGGAGGNIQYF. The CDR3, as DNA: TGTGCCAGCAGCCTAGGGGGCGCCGGGGGAAACATTCAGTACTTC.

This clonotype was observed a handful of times. J is TRBJ2-5 and V is TRBV12-3 or TRBV12-4; TRBD1 matches at 8 bases. Trimming removed 0 bases from V and 5 bases from J; junction bases left unmatched: 5. The CDR3 has 15 residues. CDR3 nucleotides: TGTGCCAGCAGTTTAGCGGACAGGGCCCGGGAGACCCAGTACTTC. Amino acids: CASSLADRARETQYF.

The rearrangement joins TRBV2 to TRBJ1-5; D not resolved. The germline CDR1 and CDR2 sequences are SNHLY and FYNNEI. This CDR3 region has 15 residues. The V and J ends lost 1 base and 3 bases respectively, with 10 bases between them. CDR3: CASSEGAGVNQPQHF. The CDR3 DNA is TGTGCCAGCAGTGAAGGGGCAGGAGTCAATCAGCCCCAGCATTTT.

This chain links TRBV19 with TRBJ1-5; no clear D. Between the trimmed V and J ends, which lost 6 bases and 3 bases, there was a span of 12 bases. CDR1 LNHDA and CDR2 SQIVND come from the germline V gene (reference sequence). CDR3 size: 14 residues. The CDR3 loop is CASSRDAINQPQHF. CDR3 in DNA: TGTGCCAGTAGCCGGGATGCTATCAATCAGCCCCAGCATTTT.

This clonotype has just a few counts. The rearrangement links TRBV20-1 to TRBJ1-1, with 7 bases identical to TRBD1. Trimming took 0 bases from V and 3 from J; bases not matched to a gene: 13. This CDR3 is 17 amino acids long. Per the germline V gene, CDR1 is DFQATT and CDR2 is SNEGSKA (reference sequence). CDR3 sequence (DNA): TGCAGTGCTAGAGATCCCCGACAGGGAGTGGGAGACACTGAAGCTTTCTTT. Translating it yields CSARDPRQGVGDTEAFF.

The chain is built from TRBV2 and TRBJ2-2, with D hard to call. Germline CDR1 and CDR2: SNHLY and FYNNEI. V was trimmed by 7 bases and J by 5 bases, leaving 11 bases between them. The CDR3 sequence is 13 residues long. In nucleotides, the CDR3 is TGTGCCAGCATTAATTCACATACCGGGGAGCTGTTTTTT. Its protein product is CASINSHTGELFF.

This clonotype was seen more than once but under ten times. The chain uses TRBV28 and TRBJ2-5; D may be TRBD1 (6 bases). The V gene lost 4 bases and the J gene lost 7 bases, with 13 bases spanning the gap. This CDR3 contains 13 residues. Germline CDR1 is MDHEN and CDR2 is SYDVKM. The CDR3 coding sequence is TGTGCCAGCAGTTCCTCAGGGGCGGGGACCCAGTACTTC. Amino acids: CASSSSGAGTQYF. Looking up the rest from reference TRBV28 and TRBJ2-5 gives the full variable domain: DVKVTQSSRYLVKRTGEKVFLECVQDMDHENMFWYRQDPGLGLRLIYFSYDVKMKEKGDIPEGYSVSREKKERFSLILESASTNQTSMYLCASSSSGAGTQYFGPGTRLLVL.

This chain links TRBV4-3 with TRBJ1-2; D is perhaps TRBD1 (5 bases). V lost 1 base to trimming and J lost 2 bases, with 14 bases between them. This CDR3 spans 16 amino acids. Germline V gives CDR1 LGHNA, CDR2 YSLEER. The CDR3 is CASSQGPGGENYGYTF. The CDR3, as DNA: TGCGCCAGCAGCCAAGGACCCGGAGGGGAGAACTATGGCTACACCTTC.

A single count supports this clonotype. V usage is TRBV7-2 and J usage is TRBJ2-3; TRBD2 aligns across 8 bases. The CDR3 loop spans 17 amino acids. CDR1 SGHTA and CDR2 FQGNSA come from the germline V gene. V shed 5 bases and J 5 bases; nucleotides not matched to a gene: 15. The CDR3 is CASSKEPGLAVRDTQYF. The CDR3 nucleotides read TGTGCCAGCAGCAAAGAGCCTGGACTAGCCGTGAGAGATACGCAGTATTTT.

The J gene is TRBJ2-1, the V gene TRBV28; possibly TRBD1 or TRBD2 for D (6 bases each). V lost 2 bases, J lost 10 bases, and 15 bases lay in between. CDR1 MDHEN and CDR2 SYDVKM come from the germline V gene. CDR3 length: 14 residues. The DNA for the CDR3 is TGTGCCAGCAGTTTAATGAGGGGGACTTCGGAGCAGTTCTTC. The encoded protein is CASSLMRGTSEQFF.

This chain connects TRBV7-9 to TRBJ1-1; D is uncertain. In germline, CDR1 is SEHNR, CDR2 FQNEAQ (reference sequence). Trimming took 2 bases from V and 7 from J, leaving 8 bases between them. The length of the CDR3 is 12 residues. CDR3 sequence (DNA): TGTGCCAGCAGCTTACTTCCTCATGAAGCTTTCTTT. It translates to CASSLLPHEAFF.